A single sample gave rise to the 28 T cell receptor beta chains below, sequenced in a study of blood T cell repertoires in COVID-19. The protocol was immunoSEQ multiplex PCR, while the TCRdb copy is restricted to in-frame clones and leaves out a portion. Seen here are 200,000 to 250,000 clones, about four fifths observed once, and the top ten hold roughly 1.3%. Sequencing was performed on PBMCs or T cells enriched from blood (not recorded which). The source is a woman aged 40-49 years with acute COVID-19.

V is TRBV7-3 and J is TRBJ2-1, with 11 bases identical to TRBD1. Germline loops: CDR1 SGHTA, CDR2 FQGTGA. The CDR3 consists of 16 residues. Trimming at V came to 2 bases and at J to 7 bases, leaving 7 bases not matched to a gene. CDR3 loop: CASSLAPGQGGNEQFF. CDR3 coding DNA: TGTGCCAGCAGCTTAGCCCCGGGACAGGGGGGGAATGAGCAGTTCTTC.

The rearrangement links TRBV19 to TRBJ1-2; D may be TRBD1 (5 bases). V was clipped by 1 base and J by 4 bases, with 13 bases between them. Germline CDR1 and CDR2: LNHDA and SQIVND (reference sequence). The CDR3 runs to 15 residues. CDR3 DNA: TGTGCCAGTAGTATAGGCGGGGCGCGGGTCTATGGCTACACCTTC. As protein: CASSIGGARVYGYTF.

This chain uses TRBV30 with TRBJ2-6; D is undetermined. Trimming removed 0 bases from V and 2 bases from J, with 17 bases in between. Germline CDR1 GTSNPN, CDR2 SVGIG (reference sequence). The CDR3 length is 18 residues. The CDR3: CAWSVRSLTLPGANVLTF. In DNA, the CDR3 is TGTGCCTGGAGTGTACGAAGTCTCACGCTACCTGGGGCCAACGTCCTGACTTTC. Full variable domain (missing parts from reference TRBV30 and TRBJ2-6): SQTIHQWPATLVQPVGSPLSLECTVEGTSNPNLYWYRQAAGRGLQLLFYSVGIGQISSEVPQNLSASRPQDRQFILSSKKLLLSDSGFYLCAWSVRSLTLPGANVLTFGAGSRLTVL.

In DNA form, the CDR3 reads TGTGCCAGCTCCAGCGAAAACTATGGCTACACCTTC. Translated: CASSSENYGYTF. This sequence joins TRBV2 and TRBJ1-2; D not certain. V dropped 8 bases and J dropped 2 bases, with 9 bases sitting between them. The germline CDR1 and CDR2 sequences are SNHLY and FYNNEI. CDR3 length equals 12 residues. Full variable domain (outside the CDR3, taken from reference TRBV2 and TRBJ1-2): EPEVTQTPSHQVTQMGQEVILRCVPISNHLYFYWYRQILGQKVEFLVSFYNNEISEKSEIFDDQFSVERPDGSNFTLKIRSTKLEDSAMYFCASSSENYGYTFGSGTRLTVV.

This clone was detected only a few times. The V gene is TRBV25-1, the J gene TRBJ2-1; the D gene is possibly TRBD1 (5 bases). There are 18 residues in the CDR3. Trimming stripped 6 bases from V and 9 bases from J, with 30 bases between. Looked up from germline, CDR1 is MGHDK and CDR2 is SYGVNS. CDR3 region: CASSSNIPVDKPGGEQFF. As DNA, the CDR3 is TGTGCCAGCAGCTCGAACATTCCAGTGGACAAGCCCGGCGGTGAGCAGTTCTTC.

The chain couples TRBV11-2 to TRBJ1-2, with TRBD1 matching 9 bases. The V gene end was trimmed by 5 bases and the J gene end by 6 bases; junction bases not matched to a gene: 7. Germline values: CDR1 SGHAT, CDR2 FQNNGV. The CDR3 runs to 14 residues. Written as DNA, the CDR3 is TGTGCCAGCAGCATTAACAGGGGGCGAGATGGCTACACCTTC. Its protein is CASSINRGRDGYTF.

A few counts support this clone. The chain carries TRBV9 and TRBJ1-5; unclear D gene. The CDR3 has 13 residues. Trimming stripped 3 bases from V and 9 bases from J, with 13 bases between. Germline V gene lookup returns CDR1 SGDLS and CDR2 YYNGEE. The CDR3, as DNA: TGTGCCAGCAGCGGGTTTGGGAGTACGCCCCAGCATTTT. Protein product: CASSGFGSTPQHF. Using reference TRBV9 and TRBJ1-5 for the parts outside the CDR3, the full variable domain is DSGVTQTPKHLITATGQRVTLRCSPRSGDLSVYWYQQSLDQGLQFLIQYYNGEERAKGNILERFSAQQFPDLHSELNLSSLELGDSALYFCASSGFGSTPQHFGDGTRLSIL.

This clone was seen only once. The V gene is TRBV9, the J gene TRBJ2-1, with 9 bases lining up with TRBD2. Germline CDR1 and CDR2: SGDLS and YYNGEE. V dropped 8 bases and J dropped 7; count of bases not matched to a gene: 16. The CDR3 covers 16 residues. Here the CDR3 DNA reads TGTGCCAGTAGCCCAAGCGGGGGGCTAGGTACGAATGAGCAGTTCTTC. Translated, it gives CASSPSGGLGTNEQFF.

This clone was found a few times. The chain joins TRBV7-9 to TRBJ1-5; TRBD1 matches 9 bases. The germline gives CDR1 SEHNR, CDR2 FQNEAQ (reference sequence). V gave up 5 bases and J gave up 6 bases; unmatched junction bases: 5. This CDR3 is 14 amino acids long. The CDR3 DNA is TGTGCCAGCAGCCCTGACAGGGGGAGTCAGCCCCAGCATTTT. Translating gives CASSPDRGSQPQHF.

The V call is TRBV30, the J call TRBJ1-4, with TRBD1 matching 8 bases. The trim removed 2 bases at V and 8 bases at J, leaving 13 bases unmatched. Germline lookup yields CDR1 GTSNPN and CDR2 SVGIG (reference sequence). The CDR3 consists of 16 residues. Here the CDR3 reads CAWSYRRQGLREKLFF. The CDR3 DNA reads TGTGCCTGGAGTTACCGTCGACAGGGGCTTCGAGAAAAACTGTTTTTT.

The rearrangement joins TRBV7-9 to TRBJ2-3; D perhaps matches TRBD2 (5 bases). The CDR3 contains 15 residues. In germline, CDR1 is SEHNR, CDR2 FQNEAQ (reference sequence). V was trimmed by 3 bases and J by 1 base, leaving 11 bases between them. The CDR3 loop reads CASSFTGWGTDTQYF. Written as DNA, the CDR3 is TGTGCCAGCAGCTTCACGGGATGGGGCACAGATACGCAGTATTTT.

The genes are TRBV4-1 and TRBJ1-1, with 7 bases aligning to TRBD1. From germline, CDR1 is MGHRA and CDR2 YSYEKL. V was pared by 1 base and J by 5 bases, with 16 bases of the junction left unmatched. The CDR3 length is 18 residues. CDR3 sequence reads: CASSQGRQGRFAGTEAFF. The CDR3 bases are TGCGCCAGCAGCCAAGGACGACAGGGACGTTTCGCTGGGACTGAAGCTTTCTTT.

V is TRBV7-6 and J is TRBJ1-4; maybe TRBD1 (5 bases). The germline V gene encodes CDR1 SGHVS and CDR2 FNYEAQ. Trimming removed 0 bases at V and 16 bases at J, with 12 bases between. The CDR3 sequence is 12 residues long. The CDR3 DNA is TGTGCCAGCAGCTTAGCGGGGCCGCGCAAGTTTTTT. It codes for CASSLAGPRKFF.

The chain has TRBV29-1 and TRBJ2-3; 11 bases line up with TRBD1. The CDR3 consists of 11 residues. The germline V gene has CDR1 SQVTM and CDR2 ANQGSEA. The CDR3: CTGQGADTQYF. The CDR3 DNA is TGCACGGGACAGGGGGCAGATACGCAGTATTTT.

This clone was counted between two and nine times. V usage is TRBV11-2 and J usage is TRBJ1-1; possibly TRBD1 for D (6 bases). This CDR3 contains 13 residues. Germline CDR1 SGHAT, CDR2 FQNNGV. Trimming left V 5 bases short and J 6 bases short, with 13 bases between. For the CDR3, the DNA is TGTGCCAGCAGCCGCACAGGGTTTGCTGAAGCTTTCTTT. Protein product: CASSRTGFAEAFF.

The rearrangement joins TRBV6-5 to TRBJ1-6; tentative D call: TRBD1 (6 bases). Trimming shortened V by 8 bases and J by 0 bases, and 11 bases separated the two germline ends. Germline V lookup: CDR1 MNHEY, CDR2 SVGAGI. This CDR3 is 15 amino acids long. The CDR3 DNA follows: TGTGCCAGCGGACAGCAGGGCTCCTATAATTCACCCCTCCACTTT. Its translation is CASGQQGSYNSPLHF.

The chain joins TRBV7-6 to TRBJ2-7, with a tentative D call TRBD1 (5 bases). Germline V gene data show CDR1 as SGHVS and CDR2 as FNYEAQ. The CDR3 spans 15 residues. V lost 1 base to trimming and J lost 3 bases, with 13 bases between them. This CDR3 reads CASSLGGGEVYEQYF. Here the CDR3 DNA reads TGTGCCAGCAGCTTAGGGGGCGGAGAGGTCTACGAGCAGTACTTC.

This clone showed up just once. CDR3 sequence: CASSPNLASGRAVGLNIQYF. The DNA of the CDR3 is TGTGCCAGCTCACCAAACCTGGCTAGCGGGAGGGCCGTTGGCCTTAACATTCAGTACTTC. The chain employs TRBV18 and TRBJ2-4; 12 bases line up with TRBD2. The J segment lost 7 bases and the V segment lost 2 bases, leaving 18 bases of the junction unmatched. This CDR3 region has 20 residues. CDR1 KGHSH and CDR2 LQKENI come from the germline V gene.

The rearrangement uses TRBV7-9 and TRBJ1-4; weak D call: TRBD1 (6 bases). Germline lookup yields CDR1 SEHNR and CDR2 FQNEAQ (reference sequence). This CDR3 contains 14 residues. V dropped 3 bases and J dropped 6 bases, with 11 bases sitting between them. The CDR3 bases are TGTGCCAGCAGCTTCGGGCAGGGGTATGAAAAACTGTTTTTT. This gives the protein CASSFGQGYEKLFF. The full variable domain, in which reference TRBV7-9 and TRBJ1-4 provide the parts outside the CDR3, is DTGVSQNPRHKITKRGQNVTFRCDPISEHNRLYWYRQTLGQGPEFLTYFQNEAQLEKSRLLSDRFSAERPKGSFSTLEIQRTEQGDSAMYLCASSFGQGYEKLFFGSGTQLSVL.

The chain uses TRBV3-1 (or the pseudogene TRBV3-2) and TRBJ1-2, with D tentatively TRBD1 (5 bases). The length of the CDR3 is 16 residues. Trimming took off 0 bases at V and 4 bases at J, with 15 bases between the two ends. Per the germline V gene, CDR1 is LGHDT and CDR2 is YNNKEL (reference sequence). CDR3 loop: CASSQDYRPGVYGYTF. The CDR3 DNA follows: TGTGCCAGCAGCCAAGATTACCGGCCGGGGGTCTATGGCTACACCTTC.

The rearrangement links TRBV6-2 or TRBV6-3 to TRBJ2-7; 9 nucleotides line up with TRBD1. After removal of 2 bases from V and 3 bases from J, the junction contained 8 bases not matched to a gene. Germline V gene data show CDR1 as MNHEY and CDR2 as SVGEGT. CDR3 length: 16 amino acids. The CDR3: CASSYPWDREDYEQYF. The CDR3 DNA sequence: TGTGCCAGCAGTTACCCCTGGGACAGGGAGGACTACGAGCAGTACTTC.

The chain is built from TRBV11-2 and TRBJ2-4; 10 bases align to TRBD2. Germline V CDR1 and CDR2: SGHAT, FQNNGV. This CDR3 has 14 amino acids. J was trimmed by 6 bases and V by 1 base; bases with no gene match: 0. CDR3 in DNA: TGTGCCAGCAGCTTAGGACTAGCGGGAAACATTCAGTACTTC. As protein: CASSLGLAGNIQYF.

The J gene is TRBJ1-2, the V gene TRBV13, with 9 bases matching TRBD1. In germline, CDR1 is PRHDT, CDR2 FYEKMQ (reference sequence). The CDR3 consists of 15 residues. The V segment lost 4 bases and the J segment 4 bases; nucleotides outside the gene matches: 7. The CDR3 bases are TGTGCCAGCAGCTCTGACAGGGGGAGGGTCTATGGCTACACCTTC. Residues: CASSSDRGRVYGYTF.

This sequence joins TRBV5-6 and TRBJ1-1; D is unresolved. Germline-derived CDR1 and CDR2 are SGHDT and YYEEEE. The CDR3 loop spans 13 amino acids. V lost 5 bases and J 2 bases, leaving 10 bases between the germline ends. As DNA, the CDR3 is TGTGCCAGCAGTTTGTTTTCAAACACTGAAGCTTTCTTT. This translates into CASSLFSNTEAFF.

As for this clone: Other DNA sequences of this sample code for an identical CDR3. The CDR3 DNA is TGTGCCACCAGTGATCCGACAGGCGGATATGGCTACACCTTC. This gives the protein CATSDPTGGYGYTF. The chain uses TRBV24-1 and TRBJ1-2, with a tentative D call TRBD1 (6 bases). The CDR3 spans 14 residues. CDR1 is KGHDR, CDR2 SFDVKD, per germline. V was trimmed by 3 bases and J by 5 bases, leaving 12 bases between them.

The rearrangement uses TRBV19 and TRBJ1-1, with D unclear. V was cut by 0 bases and J by 0 bases, with 5 bases left in between. The CDR3 contains 14 residues. Germline V lookup: CDR1 LNHDA, CDR2 SQIVND (reference sequence). CDR3: CASSIEFMNTEAFF. CDR3 sequence (DNA): TGTGCCAGTAGTATAGAATTCATGAACACTGAAGCTTTCTTT.

The V gene is TRBV28, the J gene TRBJ1-2, with no clear D. The length of the CDR3 is 13 residues. The germline V and J ends were trimmed by 2 bases and 3 bases, with 7 bases remaining between them. Per the germline V gene, CDR1 is MDHEN and CDR2 is SYDVKM. DNA for the CDR3: TGTGCCAGCAGTTTACCAGGCCACTATGGCTACACCTTC. Encoded protein: CASSLPGHYGYTF.

This clone was recorded only once. The chain carries TRBV5-4 and TRBJ2-1, with D possibly TRBD2 on 6 matching bases. The V and J ends lost 0 bases and 4 bases respectively, with 17 bases between them. Germline V gene data show CDR1 as SGHNT and CDR2 as YYREEE (reference sequence). This CDR3 is 17 amino acids long. CDR3 in amino acids: CASSLGLGAGTYNEQFF. The CDR3 coding sequence is TGTGCCAGCAGCTTGGGCCTGGGAGCGGGTACTTACAATGAGCAGTTCTTC.